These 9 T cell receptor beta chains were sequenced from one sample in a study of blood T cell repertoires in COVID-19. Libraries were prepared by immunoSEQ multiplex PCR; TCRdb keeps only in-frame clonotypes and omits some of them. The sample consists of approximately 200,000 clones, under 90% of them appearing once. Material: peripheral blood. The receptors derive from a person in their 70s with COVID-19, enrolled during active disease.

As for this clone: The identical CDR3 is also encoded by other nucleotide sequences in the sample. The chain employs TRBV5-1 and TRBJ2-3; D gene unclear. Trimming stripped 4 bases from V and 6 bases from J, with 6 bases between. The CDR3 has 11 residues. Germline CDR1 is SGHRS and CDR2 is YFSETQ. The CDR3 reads CASSLRDTQYF. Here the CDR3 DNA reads TGCGCCAGCAGCCTCAGGGATACGCAGTATTTT. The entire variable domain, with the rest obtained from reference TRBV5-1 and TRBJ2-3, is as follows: KAGVTQTPRYLIKTRGQQVTLSCSPISGHRSVSWYQQTPGQGLQFLFEYFSETQRNKGNFPGRFSGRQFSNSRSEMNVSTLELGDSALYLCASSLRDTQYFGPGTRLTVL.

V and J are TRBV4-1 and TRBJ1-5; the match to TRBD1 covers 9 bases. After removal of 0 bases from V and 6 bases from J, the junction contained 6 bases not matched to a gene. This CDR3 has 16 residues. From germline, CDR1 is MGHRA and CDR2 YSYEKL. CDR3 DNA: TGCGCCAGCAGCCAAGATCAGACAGGGGGATCTCAGCCCCAGCATTTT. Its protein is CASSQDQTGGSQPQHF.

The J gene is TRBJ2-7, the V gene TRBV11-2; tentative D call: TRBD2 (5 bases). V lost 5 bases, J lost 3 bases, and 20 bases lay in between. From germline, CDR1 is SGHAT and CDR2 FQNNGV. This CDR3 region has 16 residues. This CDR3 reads CASSHYAGKQDYEQYF. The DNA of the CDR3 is TGTGCCAGCAGCCATTACGCCGGGAAGCAGGACTACGAGCAGTACTTC.

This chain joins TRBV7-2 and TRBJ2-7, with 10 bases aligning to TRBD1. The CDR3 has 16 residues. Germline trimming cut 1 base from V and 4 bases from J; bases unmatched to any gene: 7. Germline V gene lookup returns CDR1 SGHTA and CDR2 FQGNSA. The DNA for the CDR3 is TGTGCCAGCAGCTTAGGACCGGGACAGGGGCAATACGAGCAGTACTTC. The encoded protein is CASSLGPGQGQYEQYF.

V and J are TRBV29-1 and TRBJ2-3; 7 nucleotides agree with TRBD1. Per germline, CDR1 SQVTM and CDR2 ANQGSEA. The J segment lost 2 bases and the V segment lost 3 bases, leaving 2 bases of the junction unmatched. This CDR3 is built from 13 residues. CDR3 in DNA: TGCAGCGTTGAGGGACAGCACACAGATACGCAGTATTTT. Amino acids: CSVEGQHTDTQYF.

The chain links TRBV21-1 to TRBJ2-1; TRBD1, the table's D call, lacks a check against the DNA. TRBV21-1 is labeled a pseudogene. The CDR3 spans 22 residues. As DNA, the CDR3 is TGTGCCAGCAGCAAAGCCCCCCCACGGGACAGGGGGCCCCGAGACGACTACAATGAGCAGTTCTTC. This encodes CASSKAPPRDRGPRDDYNEQFF.

For the CDR3, the DNA is TGTGCCACCAGCAGAGGTGACCAGCAGGGTGAAAAACTGTTTTTT. Its translation: CATSRGDQQGEKLFF. The chain is built from TRBV15 and TRBJ1-4; perhaps TRBD1 as D (5 bases). The germline V and J ends were trimmed by 1 base and 7 bases, with 13 bases remaining between them. CDR1 is LNHNV, CDR2 YYDKDF, per germline (reference sequence). The CDR3 loop spans 15 amino acids.

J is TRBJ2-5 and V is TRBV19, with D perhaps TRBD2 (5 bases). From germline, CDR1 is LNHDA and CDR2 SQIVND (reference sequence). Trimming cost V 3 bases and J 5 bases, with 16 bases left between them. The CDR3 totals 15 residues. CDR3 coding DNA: TGTGCCAGTAGTATCGGGAAGCTGTTGGTGGAGACCCAGTACTTC. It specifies CASSIGKLLVETQYF.

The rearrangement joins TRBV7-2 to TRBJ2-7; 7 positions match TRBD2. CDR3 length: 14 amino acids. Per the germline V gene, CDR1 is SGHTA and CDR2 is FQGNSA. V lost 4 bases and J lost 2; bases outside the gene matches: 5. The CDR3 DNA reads TGTGCCAGCAGCTCACAGGCGGGGGCCTACGAGCAGTACTTC. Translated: CASSSQAGAYEQYF.